These 21 T cell receptor beta chains came from one sample sequenced in a study of OX40 agonist ivuxolimab in advanced cancers. Some clones are missing from TCRdb's copy, which holds only in-frame ones; the method was immunoSEQ multiplex PCR. The sample has tens of thousands of clones, over 80% seen once. This sample comprised CD4+ or CD8+ T cells sorted from blood, obtained in a trial of the OX40 agonist ivuxolimab. The receptors originated from an adult with an advanced solid tumor such as melanoma, head and neck, liver or kidney cancer.

The chain links TRBV27 to TRBJ2-3; possible D gene TRBD1, 6 bases. CDR3 length equals 15 residues. Germline values: CDR1 MNHEY, CDR2 SMNVEV (reference sequence). Trimming pared 5 bases from V and 3 bases from J, leaving 15 bases between. CDR3 region: CASSPRPGATDTQYF. CDR3 DNA: TGTGCCAGCAGTCCAAGGCCAGGGGCTACAGATACGCAGTATTTT.

The genes are TRBV28 and TRBJ1-2; TRBD1 matches at 7 bases. The CDR3 sequence is 14 residues long. Losses at the gene ends were 3 bases for V and 7 bases for J; bases not matched to a gene: 8. CDR1 and CDR2 from the germline V gene are MDHEN and SYDVKM. This CDR3 reads CASSLAKGGRGYTF. The CDR3 DNA sequence: TGTGCCAGCAGTTTGGCGAAAGGGGGCCGTGGCTACACCTTC.

The chain couples TRBV19 to TRBJ2-7, with 7 bases lining up with TRBD2. Trimming removed 10 bases from V and 2 bases from J; junction bases left unmatched: 8. The CDR3 is made up of 13 amino acids. The germline gives CDR1 LNHDA, CDR2 SQIVND (reference sequence). The CDR3 loop reads CATHGGIAYEQYF. The CDR3, as DNA: TGTGCCACGCACGGGGGGATCGCCTACGAGCAGTACTTC.

The chain links TRBV28 to TRBJ2-1; 9 nucleotides line up with TRBD1. Germline lookup yields CDR1 MDHEN and CDR2 SYDVKM. Losses at the gene ends were 0 bases for V and 2 bases for J; bases not matched to a gene: 5. This CDR3 comprises 17 residues. The CDR3 nucleotides read TGTGCCAGCAGTTTATGGGGGACAGGGTCCCCCTACAATGAGCAGTTCTTC. This sequence encodes CASSLWGTGSPYNEQFF.

This chain joins TRBV7-3 and TRBJ2-2; tentative D call: TRBD1 (5 bases). Germline assignment: CDR1 SGHTA and CDR2 FQGTGA. CDR3 size: 15 residues. V was clipped by 2 bases and J by 4 bases, with 11 bases between them. For the CDR3, the DNA is TGTGCCAGCAGCTTAGGCAGGGTGGGCACCGGGGAGCTGTTTTTT. This sequence encodes CASSLGRVGTGELFF.

V and J are TRBV5-8 and TRBJ1-1; a possible D gene is TRBD1 (6 bases). CDR3 size: 15 residues. V dropped 5 bases and J dropped 5 bases, with 19 bases sitting between them. Germline values: CDR1 SGHTS, CDR2 YDEGEE. The CDR3 loop reads CASRSRVGGKTEAFF. The CDR3 nucleotides are TGTGCCAGCAGATCTCGGGTAGGGGGAAAAACTGAAGCTTTCTTT.

V and J are TRBV7-2 and TRBJ1-1, with 7 bases lining up with TRBD1. J lost 1 base, V lost 5 bases, and 1 base had no gene match. Germline V gives CDR1 SGHTA, CDR2 FQGNSA. The CDR3 has 13 residues. The CDR3 protein is CASSRQGNTEAFF. CDR3 in DNA: TGTGCCAGCAGCCGACAGGGGAACACTGAAGCTTTCTTT.

This clone was detected once. The chain uses TRBV7-3 and TRBJ2-3; perhaps D is TRBD1 or TRBD2 (5 bases each). V was clipped by 5 bases and J by 6 bases, with 9 bases between them. Germline CDR1 is SGHTA and CDR2 is FQGTGA. The CDR3 spans 12 residues. The CDR3: CASSPGADTQYF. The CDR3 DNA sequence: TGTGCCAGCAGCCCCGGGGCGGATACGCAGTATTTT.

V gene TRBV7-2 combines with J gene TRBJ2-7; 9 bases fit TRBD1. Germline values: CDR1 SGHTA, CDR2 FQGNSA. V dropped 5 bases and J dropped 0; count of bases not matched to a gene: 8. There are 16 residues in the CDR3. CDR3 sequence reads: CASSRTGDRASYEQYF. In DNA, the CDR3 is TGTGCCAGCAGCCGTACTGGGGACAGGGCCTCCTACGAGCAGTACTTC.

V and J are TRBV6-1 and TRBJ1-6, with D uncertain. The CDR3 contains 15 residues. CDR1 is MNHNS and CDR2 is SASEGT in the germline V gene. The germline V and J ends were trimmed by 6 bases and 9 bases, with 18 bases remaining between them. The CDR3 is CASRPPGSKGSPLHF. The CDR3 bases are TGTGCCAGCAGACCACCGGGGTCTAAGGGTTCACCCCTCCACTTT.

This chain uses TRBV19 with TRBJ2-4; 9 bases are a match to TRBD1. Trimming removed 4 bases from V and 1 base from J; junction bases left unmatched: 5. The length of the CDR3 is 16 residues. Germline V CDR1 and CDR2: LNHDA, SQIVND (reference sequence). For the CDR3, the DNA is TGTGCCAGTAGTACCTGGACAGGGGAGGCCAAAAACATTCAGTACTTC. It is translated as CASSTWTGEAKNIQYF.

The chain joins TRBV19 to TRBJ1-2; D is unclear. The germline V gene has CDR1 LNHDA and CDR2 SQIVND (reference sequence). The CDR3 is 14 residues long. V lost 5 bases and J 5 bases, leaving 15 bases between the germline ends. The CDR3 nucleotides read TGTGCCAGTAGTCTCTGGGGATATGGGTATGGCTACACCTTC. Protein sequence: CASSLWGYGYGYTF.

J is TRBJ1-6 and V is TRBV7-2; 10 bases match TRBD1. Germline lookup yields CDR1 SGHTA and CDR2 FQGNSA. This CDR3 spans 17 amino acids. Germline trimming cut 6 bases from V and 7 bases from J; bases unmatched to any gene: 12. CDR3 sequence reads: CASSYELWDRGNSPLHF. In DNA form, the CDR3 reads TGTGCCAGCAGTTATGAGCTGTGGGACAGGGGAAATTCACCCCTCCACTTT.

This clone appeared a single time. This chain links TRBV29-1 with TRBJ1-5, with D perhaps TRBD1 (6 bases). V was clipped by 5 bases and J by 2 bases, with 19 bases between them. Per the germline V gene, CDR1 is SQVTM and CDR2 is ANQGSEA. The CDR3 is 16 residues long. The CDR3 region has the DNA TGCAGCGTTCGGGAATCCGGGACACAAGGCAATCAGCCCCAGCATTTT. It specifies CSVRESGTQGNQPQHF.

This sequence joins TRBV7-2 and TRBJ1-4; D is ambiguous. The germline gives CDR1 SGHTA, CDR2 FQGNSA. There are 13 residues in the CDR3. Trimming shortened V by 0 bases and J by 8 bases, and 7 bases separated the two germline ends. CDR3 amino acids: CASSLALGEKLFF. Here the CDR3 DNA reads TGTGCCAGCAGCTTAGCGTTAGGGGAAAAACTGTTTTTT. Drawing the rest from reference TRBV7-2 and TRBJ1-4, the complete variable domain is GAGVSQSPSNKVTEKGKDVELRCDPISGHTALYWYRQSLGQGLEFLIYFQGNSAPDKSGLPSDRFSAERTGGSVSTLTIQRTQQEDSAVYLCASSLALGEKLFFGSGTQLSVL.

CDR3 coding DNA: TGCGCCAGCAGCTTGGTGGACAGGGGGAACACTGAAGCTTTCTTT. It specifies CASSLVDRGNTEAFF. The J gene is TRBJ1-1, the V gene TRBV5-1, with TRBD1 identical over 9 bases. The trim removed 0 bases at V and 1 base at J, leaving 1 base unmatched. Germline V lookup: CDR1 SGHRS, CDR2 YFSETQ. The CDR3 spans 15 residues.

The genes are TRBV28 and TRBJ1-2, with 10 bases that match TRBD1. There are 14 residues in the CDR3. Trimming took 4 bases from V and 9 from J; bases not matched to a gene: 8. From germline, CDR1 is MDHEN and CDR2 SYDVKM. CDR3 sequence: CASSSRDRGRSYTF. CDR3 DNA: TGTGCCAGCAGTTCCCGGGACAGGGGAAGGAGCTACACCTTC.

The rearrangement joins TRBV5-1 to TRBJ2-3; 14 bases align to TRBD2. V lost 4 bases to trimming and J lost 3 bases; unmatched junction nucleotides: 10. The CDR3 sequence is 18 residues long. Per the germline V gene, CDR1 is SGHRS and CDR2 is YFSETQ. CDR3 loop: CASSTGTSGRGLTDTQYF. CDR3 coding DNA: TGCGCCAGCAGCACCGGGACTAGCGGGAGAGGGTTAACAGATACGCAGTATTTT.

The rearrangement uses TRBV27 and TRBJ2-7; TRBD1 matches at 7 bases. CDR1 is MNHEY and CDR2 is SMNVEV in the germline V gene (reference sequence). Germline trimming cut 5 bases from V and 4 bases from J; bases unmatched to any gene: 5. The CDR3 is 13 residues long. This CDR3 is CASSPGTEYEQYF. For the CDR3, the DNA is TGTGCCAGCAGTCCCGGGACAGAATACGAGCAGTACTTC.

The V gene is TRBV6-6, the J gene TRBJ1-1; the D is unclear. This CDR3 has 13 residues. Per germline, CDR1 MNHNY and CDR2 SVGAGI (reference sequence). Deletions cut 6 bases from V and 4 bases from J, with 12 bases between. Written as DNA, the CDR3 is TGTGCCAGCAGCGGAACCGGGAGCACTGAAGCTTTCTTT. Translated: CASSGTGSTEAFF.

J is TRBJ2-1 and V is TRBV6-1, with 7 bases identical to TRBD2. Trimming removed 6 bases from V and 12 bases from J; junction bases left unmatched: 5. Germline CDR1 reads MNHNS; CDR2 reads SASEGT. The CDR3 totals 11 residues. CDR3: CASSRLAPQFF. The CDR3, as DNA: TGTGCCAGCAGCAGACTAGCACCGCAGTTCTTC.